This TCR beta chain was documented in a study of blood T cell repertoires in COVID-19. Turning to the study itself: Italy, Spain and the United States were the sources of the convalescent and acute COVID-19 samples. Sample material is recorded as cDNA or gDNA derived from T cells, B-cell-depleted T cells, or PBMCs.

Authors' processing steps: Estimated nucleated cell counts came from reference gene primer amplification. Data came from immunoSEQ multiplex PCR; TCRdb stores just in-frame clones and leaves some out. V and J calls and clone size are given by that table; D and trimming were obtained from the DNA. The sample has approximately 130,000 clones, 60% to 80% seen once. The CDR3 covers 14 residues. Germline assignment: CDR1 SNHLY and CDR2 FYNNEI. V dropped 4 bases and J dropped 1 base, with 10 bases sitting between them. Sample: peripheral blood. V and J are TRBV2 and TRBJ1-1; D may be TRBD1 (5 bases). The receptor's source is a human donor in a cohort sampled during active COVID-19. Here the CDR3 DNA reads TGTGCCAGCAGTGTAGGGCAGGGGAACACTGAAGCTTTCTTT. It yields the protein CASSVGQGNTEAFF. The full variable domain, completed using reference TRBV2 and TRBJ1-1, is EPEVTQTPSHQVTQMGQEVILRCVPISNHLYFYWYRQILGQKVEFLVSFYNNEISEKSEIFDDQFSVERPDGSNFTLKIRSTKLEDSAMYFCASSVGQGNTEAFFGQGTRLTVV.